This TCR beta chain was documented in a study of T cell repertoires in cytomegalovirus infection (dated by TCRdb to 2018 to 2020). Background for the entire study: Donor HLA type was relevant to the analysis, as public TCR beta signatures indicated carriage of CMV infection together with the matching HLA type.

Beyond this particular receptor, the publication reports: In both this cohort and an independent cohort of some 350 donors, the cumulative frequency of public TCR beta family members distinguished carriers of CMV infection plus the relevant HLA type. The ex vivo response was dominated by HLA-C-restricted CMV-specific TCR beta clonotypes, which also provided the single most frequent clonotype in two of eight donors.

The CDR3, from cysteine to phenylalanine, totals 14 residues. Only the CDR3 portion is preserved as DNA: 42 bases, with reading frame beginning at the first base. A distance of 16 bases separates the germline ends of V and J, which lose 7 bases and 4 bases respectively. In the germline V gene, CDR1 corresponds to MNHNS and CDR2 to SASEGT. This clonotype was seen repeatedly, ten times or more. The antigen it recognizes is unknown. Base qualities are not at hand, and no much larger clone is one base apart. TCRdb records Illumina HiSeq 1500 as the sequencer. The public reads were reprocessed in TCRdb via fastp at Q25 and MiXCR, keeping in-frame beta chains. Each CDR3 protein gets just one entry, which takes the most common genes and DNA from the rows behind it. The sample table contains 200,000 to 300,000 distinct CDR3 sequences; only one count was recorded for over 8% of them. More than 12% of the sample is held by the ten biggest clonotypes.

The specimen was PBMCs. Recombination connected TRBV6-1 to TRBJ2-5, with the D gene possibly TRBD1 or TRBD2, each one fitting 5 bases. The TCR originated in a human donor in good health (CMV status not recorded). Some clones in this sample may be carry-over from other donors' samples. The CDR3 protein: CASTRDRAGETQYF. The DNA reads TGTGCCAGCACCCGGGACCGAGCCGGAGAGACCCAGTACTTC.